Listed below are T cell receptor beta chains from one sample, sequenced in a study of vaccination and CD4 T cells after COVID-19. The antigens these receptors bind are not known. TCRdb fed the PCR reads into MiXCR, producing one record per CDR3 protein. This sample has roughly 22,000 distinct CDR3 sequences, with 30% to 35% found just once. Sequenced: cultured CD4+ T cells from blood. The source of these receptors is a human donor with COVID-19. Each CDR3 is given with its conserved first and last residue. The D gene is left open where the match is weak. Clone sizes are given selectively: once, few, many, or a class where the clone is expanded.

CDR3nt	CDR3aa	d_gene	abundance	v_gene	j_gene
TGTGCCAGCAGTTCCCCCGGGGGGGTGAGGCAGCCCCAGCATTTT	CASSSPGGVRQPQHF	.	few	TRBV2	TRBJ1-5
TGTGCCAGCAGTTTTGGGGGACAGGGGTCCGATGAGCAGTTCTTC	CASSFGGQGSDEQFF	TRBD1	.	TRBV28	TRBJ2-1
TGTGCCAGCAGCCAAGGTTCTCAAACATTTCAGTACTTC	CASSQGSQTFQYF	.	.	TRBV3-1	TRBJ2-4
TGTGCCACCAGCAGAGATCCAGGGTACCTTAACGAGCAGTACTTC	CATSRDPGYLNEQYF	.	.	TRBV15	TRBJ2-7
TGTGCCACCAGTGCCCCCCAGGGTTCCTCTGGGGCCAACGTCCTGACTTTC	CATSAPQGSSGANVLTF	.	.	TRBV24-1	TRBJ2-6
TGTGCCAGCAGCCCGACTGGGCTAGAGACCCAGTACTTC	CASSPTGLETQYF	.	.	TRBV5-4	TRBJ2-5
TGTGCCAGCAGTTTGTCTAGCGGGGGGGTCGGTTACGAGCAGTACTTC	CASSLSSGGVGYEQYF	TRBD2	.	TRBV28	TRBJ2-7
TGTGCCAGCAGTGAAACGGGGGGACAGACTCTCCTTAACTATGGCTACACCTTC	CASSETGGQTLLNYGYTF	TRBD1	.	TRBV6-1	TRBJ1-2
TGCAGTGCTAGTGCTGCAACCAGCCACGAGCAGTACTTC	CSASAATSHEQYF	.	few	TRBV20-1	TRBJ2-7
TGTGCCAGCCATAAGGGGGCTTATAATTCACCCCTCCACTTT	CASHKGAYNSPLHF	TRBD1	.	TRBV11-2	TRBJ1-6
TGTGCCAGCAGTGAAGCGGACACCCGCTCCTACGAGCAGTACTTC	CASSEADTRSYEQYF	.	few	TRBV2	TRBJ2-7
TGTGCCAGCAGCTTAATAGCAGGAACCTATGGCTACACCTTC	CASSLIAGTYGYTF	.	few	TRBV7-2	TRBJ1-2
TGTGCCAGCAGCCAAAGGGAGGTGGGGGGCTACACCTTC	CASSQREVGGYTF	.	few	TRBV14	TRBJ1-2
TGTGCCATCAGTGACTCCAGGGTTGCCCAAGAGACCCAGTACTTC	CAISDSRVAQETQYF	.	.	TRBV10-3	TRBJ2-5
TGTGCCAGCTCAAAACGGATCCCCACAGATACGCAGTATTTT	CASSKRIPTDTQYF	.	.	TRBV27	TRBJ2-3
TGTGCCAGTAGAGGGGTTTTTGAGCAGTTCTTC	CASRGVFEQFF	.	.	TRBV6-2/TRBV6-3	TRBJ2-1
TGTGCCTGGAGGGGGGCAGGGGGGTCACCCCTCCACTTT	CAWRGAGGSPLHF	TRBD1	.	TRBV30	TRBJ1-6
TGTGCCAGCAGCTTGGGAGTTAGCACAGATACGCAGTATTTT	CASSLGVSTDTQYF	.	.	TRBV5-8	TRBJ2-3
TGTGCCAGCAGCCCACTAGCGGGGGGTAACTACGAGCAGTACTTC	CASSPLAGGNYEQYF	TRBD2	.	TRBV5-4	TRBJ2-7
TGTGCCAGCAGCCAGTTAAACAATGAGCAGTTCTTC	CASSQLNNEQFF	.	.	TRBV3-1	TRBJ2-1
TGTGCCAGTAGTTGGGGAGACAGAGTTAATCAGCCCCAGCATTTT	CASSWGDRVNQPQHF	.	.	TRBV19	TRBJ1-5
TGCGCCAGCAGCTTGGTACAGGCGAACTATGGCTACACCTTC	CASSLVQANYGYTF	.	.	TRBV5-1	TRBJ1-2
TGCAGTGCTGGATCTACAGGGGCCTCCTACGAGCAGTACTTC	CSAGSTGASYEQYF	TRBD1	few	TRBV20-1	TRBJ2-7
TGCAGTGCCAGGACAGGGGCGGGATCACCCCTCCACTTT	CSARTGAGSPLHF	TRBD1	few	TRBV20-1	TRBJ1-6
TGTGCCAGCAGTTACTCCCGGGCAGGGGCCTATGGCTACACCTTC	CASSYSRAGAYGYTF	.	.	TRBV6-5	TRBJ1-2
TGCGCCAGACATAACCCCGGGGTCAGCAATCAGCCCCAGCATTTT	CARHNPGVSNQPQHF	.	few	TRBV23-1	TRBJ1-5
TGTGCCTGGAGCCAGGGCCACCCCGGAGACTACGAGCAGTACTTC	CAWSQGHPGDYEQYF	.	.	TRBV30	TRBJ2-7
TGTGCCAGCAGCCATGGGTGGCAAAAGGGAGGAGAGCAGTACTTC	CASSHGWQKGGEQYF	.	.	TRBV11-3	TRBJ2-7
TGCAGTGCCCGGAACTCAGAGACCCAGTACTTC	CSARNSETQYF	.	.	TRBV20-1	TRBJ2-5
TGCAGTGCTGCCCAGGGTAGCGGGGGCCCTGAGACCCAGTACTTC	CSAAQGSGGPETQYF	TRBD2	.	TRBV20-1	TRBJ2-5
TGTGCCAGCGGAAGTATGGGAGGCACAGATACGCAGTATTTT	CASGSMGGTDTQYF	.	.	TRBV3-1	TRBJ2-3
TGTGCCAGCAGAGGCGGCGGGGGAGGGGATACGCAGTATTTT	CASRGGGGGDTQYF	TRBD2	.	TRBV6-2/TRBV6-3	TRBJ2-3
TGCGCCAGCAGCCCTTTGGGGAACACTGAAGCTTTCTTT	CASSPLGNTEAFF	.	few	TRBV5-1	TRBJ1-1
TGTGCCATCAGTACCACAGGCCCCGACACTGAAGCTTTCTTT	CAISTTGPDTEAFF	.	.	TRBV10-3	TRBJ1-1
TGTGCCACCAGTGATTCCAGGGTTAGGCCAGAGACCCAGTACTTC	CATSDSRVRPETQYF	.	few	TRBV24-1	TRBJ2-5
TGTGCCAGCAGTTTTCGTGGAAACACCATATATTTT	CASSFRGNTIYF	.	.	TRBV12-3/TRBV12-4	TRBJ1-3
TGCAGTGCTAGAAAAGGGACTGGAAACACCATATATTTT	CSARKGTGNTIYF	.	.	TRBV20-1	TRBJ1-3
TGTGCCAGCAGTGAGAGGACACCTAACTATGGCTACACCTTC	CASSERTPNYGYTF	.	.	TRBV6-1	TRBJ1-2
TGCGCCAGCAGTGAGTCGAGAGGGAGGGCCGAGGGGATTGATACGCAGTATTTT	CASSESRGRAEGIDTQYF	TRBD2	.	TRBV10-1	TRBJ2-3